The subject of this entry is one T cell receptor (beta chain). What antigen it recognizes has not been identified. No quality values exist for individual bases; no much larger clone is one base distant. This record comes from a study of T cell repertoires in cytomegalovirus infection (dated by TCRdb to the late 2010s). For the wider study: Alongside well-studied HLA-B-restricted epitopes, the peptide stimulations were aimed at recently identified HLA-C-restricted CMV epitopes, whose presentation resists viral immunomodulation. Donor HLA type was relevant to the analysis, because carriage of CMV infection together with the matching HLA type was indicated by public TCR beta signatures. Beyond this particular receptor, the publication reports: In both this cohort and an independent roughly 400-donor cohort, the cumulative frequency of public TCR beta family members distinguished carriers of CMV infection plus the relevant HLA type. The ex vivo response was dominated by HLA-C-restricted CMV-specific TCR beta clonotypes, which also provided the single most frequent clonotype in two of eight donors.

The germline V gene gives CDR1 as MNHEY and CDR2 as SVGEGT. Trimming takes 8 bases from V and 1 base from J, and the germline ends sit 11 bases apart. From the cysteine up to the phenylalanine, the CDR3 has a length of 13 residues. The retained sequence is limited to the CDR3, 39 bases, with the frame set at the first base. TCRdb shows the sequencer as Illumina HiSeq 1500. Using fastp at Q25 and MiXCR, TCRdb reprocessed the public reads and kept productive beta chains. Merged by CDR3 protein, the rows form single entries marked with the most common genes and DNA. The sample table shows more than 250,000 distinct CDR3 sequences, and 25% are seen once. The top ten hold 13% of the sample. The treatment or condition label, as the study defines it: in vitro stimulation with specific CMV peptide epitopes to enrich CMV-specific T cells.

This clonotype was obtained from a human donor in good health (CMV status not recorded). Some clones in this sample may be carry-over from other donors' samples. The sequenced sample was cultured PBMCs, obtained from culture after CMV antigen stimulation. The chain employs TRBV6-2 or TRBV6-3 and TRBJ1-1, with the D gene not clear enough to name. CDR3 protein: CASWERANTEAFF. In nucleotides, the sequence is TGTGCCAGCTGGGAGAGGGCGAACACTGAAGCTTTCTTT.